Following are 9 T cell receptor beta chains from one sample sequenced in a study of vaccination effects on CD4 cells after COVID-19. Clones were sequenced by immunoSEQ multiplex PCR, and TCRdb holds only the in-frame ones, with some missing. This sample has 25,000 to 35,000 clones, with around 79% found just once. Antigen-specific CD4+ T cells were expanded with viral peptide pools in the ViraFEST assay before sequencing. Cells that had been cultured for 10 days were the source of isolated CD4+ T cells. Participants received two doses of either the BNT162b2 or mRNA-1273 vaccine. These receptors have no identified antigens. This material consisted of CD4+ T cells from PBMCs cultured with HCoV-NL63 spike peptides, taken after COVID-19 vaccination. The receptors shown here come from a human donor who received a COVID-19 vaccine.

CDR3 sequence (DNA): TGTGCCAGCAGTGTTCGTGCGACCCAGTACTTC. Translated: CASSVRATQYF. This sequence joins TRBV2 and TRBJ2-5; no clear D gene. V was trimmed by 4 bases and J by 7 bases, leaving 7 bases between them. The CDR3 is made up of 11 amino acids. From germline, CDR1 is SNHLY and CDR2 FYNNEI.

DNA for the CDR3: TGTGCCAGCAGTTACTCAAGGGACCACACAGATACGCAGTATTTT. This gives the protein CASSYSRDHTDTQYF. The gene calls are TRBV6-5 and TRBJ2-3; D is perhaps TRBD1 or TRBD2 (5 bases each). In germline, CDR1 is MNHEY, CDR2 SVGAGI. The CDR3 extends over 15 amino acids. The V and J ends lost 0 bases and 2 bases respectively, with 9 bases between them.

This clone was detected only a few times. The chain joins TRBV5-1 to TRBJ2-6; no definite D call. This CDR3 is 14 amino acids long. The germline gives CDR1 SGHRS, CDR2 YFSETQ. The ends were cut back, 1 base at V and 6 bases at J, with 8 bases in the middle. The CDR3 protein is CASSLTGEANVLTF. CDR3 DNA: TGCGCCAGCAGCTTGACTGGGGAGGCCAACGTCCTGACTTTC.

By share, this clone counts as large. The V call is TRBV30, the J call TRBJ1-1, with D unclear. Trimming took 5 bases from V and 1 from J, leaving 32 bases between them. CDR1 is GTSNPN, CDR2 SVGIG, per germline (reference sequence). This CDR3 is built from 20 residues. The CDR3 reads CAWDILLDSVSAATNTEAFF. CDR3 bases: TGTGCCTGGGATATATTACTTGATAGCGTCTCGGCAGCCACGAACACTGAAGCTTTCTTT.

The DNA of the CDR3 is TGCGCCAGCAGCCGACTAGCGGGACCTTCCAAAAACATTCAGTACTTC. Protein sequence: CASSRLAGPSKNIQYF. The chain is built from TRBV4-1 and TRBJ2-4; 11 nucleotides match TRBD2. With V trimmed by 4 bases and J by 2 bases, 4 bases remained unmatched. CDR1 and CDR2 from the germline V gene are MGHRA and YSYEKL. The length of the CDR3 is 16 residues.

This clone appeared once. The chain employs TRBV19 and TRBJ1-3; D is possibly TRBD1 (5 bases). The CDR3 covers 15 residues. CDR1 and CDR2 from the germline V gene are LNHDA and SQIVND (reference sequence). The V and J ends lost 9 bases and 2 bases respectively, with 17 bases between them. CDR3: CASRSGAGTGNTIYF. The CDR3 DNA sequence: TGTGCCAGCCGTAGCGGGGCTGGTACTGGAAACACCATATATTTT.

The V and J genes are TRBV7-9 and TRBJ1-1, with D perhaps matching TRBD1 (6 bases). The CDR3 is 14 residues long. Deletions cut 5 bases from V and 1 base from J, with 11 bases between. Germline V gene sequence: CDR1 SEHNR, CDR2 FQNEAQ (reference sequence). The CDR3 bases are TGTGCCAGCAGCCTACAGGGACCGAACACTGAAGCTTTCTTT. This encodes CASSLQGPNTEAFF.

CDR3 DNA: TGTGCCAGCAGTCCGGGCGGTACGGGTGAAAAACTGTTTTTT. Translating it yields CASSPGGTGEKLFF. V gene TRBV27 combines with J gene TRBJ1-4, with D hard to call. This CDR3 has 14 residues. Trimming pared 5 bases from V and 7 bases from J, leaving 14 bases between. CDR1 is MNHEY and CDR2 is SMNVEV in the germline V gene (reference sequence).

The chain has TRBV19 and TRBJ1-2; 8 bases are shared with TRBD1. CDR1 and CDR2 from the germline V gene are LNHDA and SQIVND (reference sequence). V shed 6 bases and J 8 bases; nucleotides not matched to a gene: 20. This CDR3 is 17 amino acids long. In DNA form, the CDR3 reads TGTGCCAGTAGAGAAACCGGGACAGGAATCGTCGCGGGCGGCTACACCTTC. Its protein product is CASRETGTGIVAGGYTF.